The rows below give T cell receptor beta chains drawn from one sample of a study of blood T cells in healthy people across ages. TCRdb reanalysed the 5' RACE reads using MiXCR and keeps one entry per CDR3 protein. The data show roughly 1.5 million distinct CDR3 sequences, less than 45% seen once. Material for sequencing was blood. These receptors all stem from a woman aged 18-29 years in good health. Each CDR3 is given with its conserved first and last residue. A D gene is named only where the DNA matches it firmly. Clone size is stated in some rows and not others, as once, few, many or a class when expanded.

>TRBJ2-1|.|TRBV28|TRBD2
CASLTSGTGEQFF
TGTGCCAGCCTTACTAGCGGGACCGGTGAGCAGTTCTTC
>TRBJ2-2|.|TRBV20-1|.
CSASGRSRNTGELFF
TGCAGTGCTAGCGGGAGATCGCGGAACACCGGGGAGCTGTTTTTT
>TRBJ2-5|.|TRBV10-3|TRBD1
CAISWDSQETQYF
TGTGCCATCAGTTGGGACAGCCAAGAGACCCAGTACTTC
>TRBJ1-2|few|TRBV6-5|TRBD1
CASRSDRRTYGYTF
TGTGCCAGCAGGTCGGACAGGAGGACTTATGGCTACACCTTC
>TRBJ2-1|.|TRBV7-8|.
CASSLRAGGLNEQFF
TGTGCCAGCAGCTTAAGGGCAGGGGGACTCAATGAGCAGTTCTTC
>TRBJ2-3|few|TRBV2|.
CASRENRDTDTQYF
TGTGCCAGCAGGGAGAACAGGGACACAGATACGCAGTATTTT
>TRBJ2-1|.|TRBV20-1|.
CSAESGTGFYNEQFF
TGCAGTGCTGAGAGCGGGACAGGCTTCTACAATGAGCAGTTCTTC
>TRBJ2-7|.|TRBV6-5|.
CASSDGGGGSYEQYF
TGTGCCAGCAGTGACGGGGGCGGGGGTTCCTACGAGCAGTACTTC
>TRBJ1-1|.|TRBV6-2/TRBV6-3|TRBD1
CASKFTGERSTEAFF
TGTGCCAGCAAATTTACAGGGGAGAGAAGTACTGAAGCTTTCTTT
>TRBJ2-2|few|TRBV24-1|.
CATSDVGDLPGELFF
TGTGCCACCAGTGATGTGGGGGACCTACCCGGGGAGCTGTTTTTT
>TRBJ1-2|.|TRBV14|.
CASSQDDFYGYTF
TGTGCCAGCAGCCAAGACGACTTCTATGGCTACACCTTC
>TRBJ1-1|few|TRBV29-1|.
CSVATLRDTEAFF
TGCAGCGTCGCCACTCTAAGGGACACTGAAGCTTTCTTT
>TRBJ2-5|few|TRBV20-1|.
CSANGGTQETQYF
TGCAGTGCAAACGGGGGAACACAAGAGACCCAGTACTTC
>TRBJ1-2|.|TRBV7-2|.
CASSLDRGTYYGYTF
TGTGCCAGCAGCTTAGATCGGGGTACCTACTATGGCTACACCTTC
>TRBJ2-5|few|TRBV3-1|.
CASSQVIADPQETQYF
TGTGCCAGCAGCCAAGTCATAGCGGACCCACAAGAGACCCAGTACTTC
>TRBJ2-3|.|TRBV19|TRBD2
CASSIGGARDTQYF
TGTGCCAGTAGTATCGGGGGGGCCAGAGATACGCAGTATTTT
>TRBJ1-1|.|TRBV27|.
CASSPNIGQPEAFF
TGTGCCAGCAGTCCTAATATCGGACAACCTGAAGCTTTCTTT
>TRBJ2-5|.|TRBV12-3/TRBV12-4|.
CASSLRWTAGWTQYF
TGTGCCAGCAGTCTACGATGGACCGCGGGTTGGACCCAGTACTTC
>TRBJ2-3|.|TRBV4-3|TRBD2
CASSQAASGSTTDTQYF
TGCGCCAGCAGCCAAGCGGCTAGCGGGAGTACCACAGATACGCAGTATTTT
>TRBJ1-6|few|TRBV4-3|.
CASSQDARIQGWVFDSPLHF
TGCGCCAGCAGCCAAGATGCCCGAATACAGGGTTGGGTCTTCGATTCACCCCTCCACTTT
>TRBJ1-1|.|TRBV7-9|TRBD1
CASSPTRGTVHSQAFF
TGTGCCAGCAGCCCAACGCGCGGGACAGTACACAGTCAAGCTTTCTTT
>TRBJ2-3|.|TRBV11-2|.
CASSLGIQGTQYF
TGTGCCAGCAGCTTAGGGATTCAGGGTACGCAGTATTTT
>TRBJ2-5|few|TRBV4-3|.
CASSQDFRETQYF
TGCGCCAGCAGCCAAGATTTTAGAGAGACCCAGTACTTC
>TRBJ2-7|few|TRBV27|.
CASSFDGLGYEQYF
TGTGCCAGCAGTTTCGACGGACTGGGCTACGAGCAGTACTTC
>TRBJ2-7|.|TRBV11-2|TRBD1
CATVVGTGYEQYF
TGTGCCACCGTCGTCGGGACAGGGTACGAGCAGTACTTC
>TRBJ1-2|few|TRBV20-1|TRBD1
CSASGTGKGSNYGYTF
TGCAGTGCTAGCGGGACAGGGAAGGGTTCTAACTATGGCTACACCTTC
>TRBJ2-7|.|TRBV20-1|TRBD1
CSARDLGQGTLEQYF
TGCAGTGCTAGAGATCTGGGACAGGGAACCCTCGAGCAGTACTTC
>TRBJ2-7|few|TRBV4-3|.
CASSQDWPTYEQYF
TGCGCCAGCAGCCAAGATTGGCCCACCTACGAGCAGTACTTC
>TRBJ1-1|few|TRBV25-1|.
CASSEYRGATEAFF
TGTGCCAGCAGTGAATACCGAGGGGCCACTGAAGCTTTCTTT
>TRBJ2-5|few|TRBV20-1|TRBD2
CSALLAAVGETQYF
TGCAGTGCCCTACTAGCGGCGGTGGGAGAGACCCAGTACTTC
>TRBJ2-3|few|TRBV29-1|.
CSARTFTDTQYF
TGCAGCGCTAGGACCTTCACAGATACGCAGTATTTT
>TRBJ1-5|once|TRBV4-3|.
CASSQGRGRNQPQHF
TGCGCCAGCAGCCAAGGCAGGGGTCGCAATCAGCCCCAGCATTTT
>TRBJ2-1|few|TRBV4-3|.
CASSQDKASNEQFF
TGCGCCAGCAGCCAGGATAAGGCAAGCAATGAGCAGTTCTTC
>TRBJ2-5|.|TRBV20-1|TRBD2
CSARDGRRGEQETQYF
TGCAGTGCTAGAGATGGGAGGCGGGGGGAACAAGAGACCCAGTACTTC
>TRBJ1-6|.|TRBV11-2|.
CASRQTGTPMSPLHF
TGTGCCAGCAGACAAACAGGGACCCCAATGTCACCCCTCCACTTT
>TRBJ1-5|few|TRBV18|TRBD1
CASSPTGQTLQPQHF
TGTGCCAGCTCACCTACGGGACAGACCCTTCAGCCCCAGCATTTT
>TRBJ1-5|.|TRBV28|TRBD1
CACSFLGQGIQPQHF
TGTGCCTGCAGCTTCCTAGGACAGGGGATTCAGCCCCAGCATTTT
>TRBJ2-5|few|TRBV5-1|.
CASSLGAAGETQYF
TGCGCCAGCAGCTTGGGGGCAGCGGGTGAGACCCAGTACTTC
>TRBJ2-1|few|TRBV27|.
CASSNRYNEQFF
TGTGCCAGCAGCAACAGATACAATGAGCAGTTCTTC
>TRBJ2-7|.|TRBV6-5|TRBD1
CASSKTDTGGQYF
TGTGCCAGCAGCAAGACCGATACAGGGGGGCAGTACTTC
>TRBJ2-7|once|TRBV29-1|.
CSVYRAPREYF
TGCAGCGTCTACAGGGCCCCCCGGGAGTACTTC
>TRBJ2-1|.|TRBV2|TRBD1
CASSTDRAPFF
TGTGCCAGCAGTACAGACAGGGCCCCGTTCTTC
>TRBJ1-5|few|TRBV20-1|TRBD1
CSARKTGDQPQHF
TGCAGTGCTAGAAAGACAGGGGACCAGCCCCAGCATTTT
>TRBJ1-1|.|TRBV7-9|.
CASSPRTVTNTEAFF
TGTGCCAGCAGCCCCAGGACCGTTACGAACACTGAAGCTTTCTTT
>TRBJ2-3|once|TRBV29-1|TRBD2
CSVSSGASTDTQYF
TGCAGCGTTTCTAGCGGGGCTAGCACAGATACGCAGTATTTT
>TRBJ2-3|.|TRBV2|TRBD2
CASSEGTSGGRTDTQYF
TGTGCCAGCAGTGAAGGGACTAGCGGGGGGCGCACAGATACGCAGTATTTT
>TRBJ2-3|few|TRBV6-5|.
CASSYSGGARTDTQYF
TGTGCCAGCAGTTACTCAGGTGGTGCACGCACAGATACGCAGTATTTT
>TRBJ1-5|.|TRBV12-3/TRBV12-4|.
CASSLDGARGNQPQHF
TGTGCCAGCAGTTTAGATGGGGCGCGAGGCAATCAGCCCCAGCATTTT
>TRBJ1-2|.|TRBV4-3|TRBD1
CASSHAGTDNVNGYTF
TGCGCCAGCAGCCACGCCGGGACAGACAACGTAAATGGCTACACCTTC
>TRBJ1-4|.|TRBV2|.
CASSELGGAREKLFF
TGTGCCAGCAGTGAACTGGGGGGCGCACGGGAAAAACTGTTTTTT
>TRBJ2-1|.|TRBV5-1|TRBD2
CASSPAGTRGNEQFF
TGCGCCAGCAGCCCGGCAGGGACTAGAGGTAATGAGCAGTTCTTC
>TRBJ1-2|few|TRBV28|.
CASRRAGTEGNYGYTF
TGTGCCAGCAGACGAGCCGGGACGGAGGGGAACTATGGCTACACCTTC
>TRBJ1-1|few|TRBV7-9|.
CASSTLTPEAFF
TGTGCCAGCAGCACCTTGACACCCGAAGCTTTCTTT